One sample yielded the 27 T cell receptor beta chains listed below, sequenced in a study of T cell changes during pregnancy in multiple sclerosis. The data were produced by immunoSEQ multiplex PCR, yet TCRdb's version contains in-frame clones alone and is incomplete. The table records around 26,000 clones, more than 70% of them present only once. The material was CD4+ T cells from peripheral blood mononuclear cells, obtained in the first trimester of pregnancy. These receptors all come from a female donor in good health, enrolled as a control in a pregnancy study.

The V call is TRBV6-1, the J call TRBJ2-3; D unresolved. V was cut by 2 bases and J by 2 bases, with 5 bases left in between. This CDR3 is built from 13 residues. The V gene's germline CDR1 is MNHNS and CDR2 SASEGT. CDR3 DNA sequence: TGTGCCAGCAGTGAACCTCTCACAGATACGCAGTATTTT. The encoded protein is CASSEPLTDTQYF.

The genes are TRBV5-1 and TRBJ1-2, with D tentatively TRBD1 (5 bases). The CDR3 totals 14 residues. V lost 4 bases and J 8 bases, leaving 18 bases between the germline ends. Germline V gene data show CDR1 as SGHRS and CDR2 as YFSETQ. CDR3 sequence (DNA): TGCGCCAGCAGCCCAGGGTCGGCGGGGGAAGGCTACACCTTC. It translates to CASSPGSAGEGYTF.

The J gene is TRBJ2-5, the V gene TRBV2; possible D gene TRBD1, 5 bases. The CDR3 sequence is 15 residues long. Trimming cost V 7 bases and J 5 bases, with 20 bases left between them. Germline CDR1 and CDR2: SNHLY and FYNNEI. The CDR3 DNA reads TGTGCCAGCACCGAAGGGGCAGGGTTGAGGGAGACCCAGTACTTC. Its protein product is CASTEGAGLRETQYF.

The CDR3 protein is CASSVDGRSNQPQHF. CDR3 DNA sequence: TGTGCCAGCAGCGTAGATGGCCGCAGCAATCAGCCCCAGCATTTT. V gene TRBV9 combines with J gene TRBJ1-5, with D uncertain. Germline assignment: CDR1 SGDLS and CDR2 YYNGEE. Trimming cost V 0 bases and J 1 base, with 8 bases left between them. The CDR3 is made up of 15 amino acids.

The chain has TRBV7-8 and TRBJ1-5; possibly TRBD1 for D (6 bases). The CDR3 consists of 17 residues. CDR1 and CDR2 from the germline V gene are SGHVS and FQNEAQ. The V end lost 2 bases, the J end lost 6 bases, and 20 bases lay between the germline ends. The CDR3 DNA is TGTGCCAGCAGCTTAAGGGCCGCGGGGGCGAAGAGTCAGCCCCAGCATTTT. Translated: CASSLRAAGAKSQPQHF.

The V gene is TRBV9, the J gene TRBJ2-5, with 10 positions matching TRBD1. CDR1 is SGDLS, CDR2 YYNGEE, per germline. The V segment lost 3 bases and the J segment 7 bases; nucleotides outside the gene matches: 9. The CDR3 loop spans 15 amino acids. The CDR3 coding sequence is TGTGCCAGCAGCGCAATCGACAGGGGGCAGGTGACCCAGTACTTC. Amino acids: CASSAIDRGQVTQYF.

This clone was counted only a few times. The chain has TRBV28 and TRBJ1-1; possible D gene TRBD1, 5 bases. The CDR3 contains 12 residues. V was trimmed by 6 bases and J by 5 bases, leaving 10 bases between them. Germline CDR1 reads MDHEN; CDR2 reads SYDVKM. The CDR3 loop reads CASSTGGTEAFF. In nucleotides, the CDR3 is TGTGCCAGCAGCACAGGTGGGACTGAAGCTTTCTTT. Full variable domain (outside the CDR3, taken from reference TRBV28 and TRBJ1-1): DVKVTQSSRYLVKRTGEKVFLECVQDMDHENMFWYRQDPGLGLRLIYFSYDVKMKEKGDIPEGYSVSREKKERFSLILESASTNQTSMYLCASSTGGTEAFFGQGTRLTVV.

This chain uses TRBV10-3 with TRBJ1-1, with a possible D match to TRBD1 (5 bases). V shed 10 bases and J shed 6 bases, with 18 bases lying between them. Germline V CDR1 and CDR2: ENHRY, SYGVKD. This CDR3 contains 13 residues. The CDR3, as DNA: TGTGCCACCCAGAGATCCGACAGACCTGAAGCTTTCTTT. This gives the protein CATQRSDRPEAFF.

This chain uses TRBV19 with TRBJ1-2; 10 nucleotides line up with TRBD1. CDR3 length: 14 amino acids. The V gene's germline CDR1 is LNHDA and CDR2 SQIVND (reference sequence). Trimming cost V 11 bases and J 5 bases; bases outside gene matches: 11. The CDR3 nucleotides read TGTGCCGTCACGGGGACAGGGGCGGGGTATGGCTACACCTTC. It is translated as CAVTGTGAGYGYTF.

The chain has TRBV18 and TRBJ2-3; D remains ambiguous. V was cut by 6 bases and J by 0 bases, with 4 bases left in between. The CDR3 runs to 12 residues. Germline V gene sequence: CDR1 KGHSH, CDR2 LQKENI. The CDR3 protein is CASSTSTDTQYF. CDR3 bases: TGTGCCAGCTCGACTAGCACAGATACGCAGTATTTT. Drawing the rest from reference TRBV18 and TRBJ2-3, the complete variable domain is NAGVMQNPRHLVRRRGQEARLRCSPMKGHSHVYWYRQLPEEGLKFMVYLQKENIIDESGMPKERFSAEFPKEGPSILRIQQVVRGDSAAYFCASSTSTDTQYFGPGTRLTVL.

This chain uses TRBV6-5 with TRBJ2-7; perhaps TRBD2 as D (7 bases). Germline V gene sequence: CDR1 MNHEY, CDR2 SVGAGI. CDR3 length: 15 amino acids. V shed 6 bases and J shed 5 bases, with 20 bases lying between them. CDR3 nucleotides: TGTGCCAGCAGCCCGGGGGGCGGGGGTTACCACGAGCAGTACTTC. Translation gives CASSPGGGGYHEQYF.

The rearrangement links TRBV7-8 to TRBJ1-5; D remains ambiguous. Germline CDR1 reads SGHVS; CDR2 reads FQNEAQ. The ends were cut back, 5 bases at V and 1 base at J, with 15 bases in the middle. This CDR3 has 16 amino acids. The CDR3 region is CASSPLGVVSNQPQHF. The DNA of the CDR3 is TGTGCCAGCAGCCCACTCGGGGTGGTGAGCAATCAGCCCCAGCATTTT.

A single count supports this clone. The J gene is TRBJ2-1, the V gene TRBV7-9, with 8 bases fitting TRBD2. This CDR3 has 15 residues. CDR1 is SEHNR and CDR2 is FQNEAQ in the germline V gene (reference sequence). The junction had 12 bases not matched to a gene; V was cut back by 4 bases and J by 10 bases. The CDR3 spells CASSSGGASGGEQFF. The CDR3 coding sequence is TGTGCCAGCAGCTCGGGGGGGGCGAGTGGTGGCGAGCAGTTCTTC.

This chain joins TRBV7-3 and TRBJ2-1; the D gene is possibly TRBD2 (5 bases). The V gene lost 5 bases and the J gene lost 7 bases, with 18 bases spanning the gap. The CDR3 consists of 15 residues. Germline CDR1 reads SGHTA; CDR2 reads FQGTGA. DNA for the CDR3: TGTGCCAGCAGCCCGCATGGTGGAGGCGTAAATGAGCAGTTCTTC. It codes for CASSPHGGGVNEQFF.

The chain recombines TRBV11-2 with TRBJ2-7; D may be TRBD2 (6 bases). CDR3 length: 15 residues. Trimming took off 4 bases at V and 3 bases at J, with 16 bases between the two ends. The germline V gene has CDR1 SGHAT and CDR2 FQNNGV. The CDR3: CASSSPFRGNYEQYF. CDR3 in DNA: TGTGCCAGCAGCTCACCTTTCCGGGGGAACTACGAGCAGTACTTC.

This chain links TRBV7-9 with TRBJ1-2; D is uncertain. The germline gives CDR1 SEHNR, CDR2 FQNEAQ (reference sequence). The CDR3 sequence is 14 residues long. V was trimmed by 5 bases and J by 5 bases, leaving 15 bases between them. The CDR3 reads CASSPDGIIYGYTF. The CDR3 DNA is TGTGCCAGCAGCCCGGACGGGATTATATATGGCTACACCTTC.

J is TRBJ1-1 and V is TRBV21-1. TRBV21-1 is a known pseudogene. This CDR3 spans 15 amino acids. The CDR3 sequence: CASSKGVGTNTEAFF. CDR3 sequence (DNA): TGTGCCAGCAGCAAAGGAGTAGGGACTAACACTGAAGCTTTCTTT.

The chain links TRBV9 to TRBJ1-3; 8 nucleotides line up with TRBD1. The CDR3 consists of 16 residues. Germline CDR1 and CDR2: SGDLS and YYNGEE. Trimming at V came to 3 bases and at J to 4 bases, leaving 9 bases not matched to a gene. CDR3 loop: CASSGGQGLLGNTIYF. CDR3 nucleotides: TGTGCCAGCAGCGGCGGACAGGGATTACTCGGAAACACCATATATTTT.

The gene calls are TRBV5-1 and TRBJ2-5, with 7 bases lining up with TRBD1. The CDR3 totals 14 residues. The germline gives CDR1 SGHRS, CDR2 YFSETQ. Trimming removed 1 base from V and 5 bases from J; junction bases left unmatched: 5. The CDR3, as DNA: TGCGCCAGCAGCTTGAAGGGGGCCGGCGAGACCCAGTACTTC. Protein product: CASSLKGAGETQYF.

The chain carries TRBV5-1 and TRBJ2-5, with a tentative D call TRBD2 (7 bases). The CDR3 is 15 residues long. In germline, CDR1 is SGHRS, CDR2 YFSETQ. Trimming stripped 2 bases from V and 4 bases from J, with 15 bases between. The CDR3 DNA follows: TGCGCCAGCAGCTTAGGGGGGGCGTACGCAGAGACCCAGTACTTC. The encoded protein is CASSLGGAYAETQYF.

This clone was recorded once. This chain connects TRBV5-4 to TRBJ1-5; no clear D gene. This CDR3 contains 15 residues. Trimming stripped 0 bases from V and 1 base from J, with 8 bases between. CDR1 SGHNT and CDR2 YYREEE come from the germline V gene (reference sequence). The CDR3 DNA is TGTGCCAGCAGCTTGGGCGGCAGAAGCAATCAGCCCCAGCATTTT. This encodes CASSLGGRSNQPQHF.

The V gene is TRBV5-4, the J gene TRBJ2-5; TRBD2 might be the D (6 bases). Trimming stripped 0 bases from V and 3 bases from J, with 12 bases between. CDR1 SGHNT and CDR2 YYREEE come from the germline V gene (reference sequence). CDR3 length: 15 residues. CDR3 loop: CASSLGPSAEETQYF. For the CDR3, the DNA is TGTGCCAGCAGCTTGGGTCCTAGCGCTGAAGAGACCCAGTACTTC.

This chain links TRBV14 with TRBJ1-2; D remains ambiguous. Trimming pared 0 bases from V and 7 bases from J, leaving 15 bases between. The length of the CDR3 is 15 residues. Germline V CDR1 and CDR2: SGHDN, FVKESK. The CDR3 reads CASSQDLEQPSGYTF. The CDR3 DNA follows: TGTGCCAGCAGCCAAGATTTGGAACAGCCATCTGGCTACACCTTC.

This chain links TRBV28 with TRBJ1-1, with TRBD1 identical over 7 bases. The CDR3 sequence is 20 residues long. Germline V CDR1 and CDR2: MDHEN, SYDVKM. With V trimmed by 3 bases and J by 1 base, 20 bases remained unmatched. The DNA for the CDR3 is TGTGCCAGCAGTTTTTCGGGGTTGGTGACAGGGTTCTATGGGAACACTGAAGCTTTCTTT. This sequence encodes CASSFSGLVTGFYGNTEAFF.

The gene calls are TRBV27 and TRBJ2-3; D gene ambiguous. In germline, CDR1 is MNHEY, CDR2 SMNVEV (reference sequence). The CDR3 has 14 amino acids. Trimming stripped 3 bases from V and 1 base from J, with 8 bases between. The CDR3, as DNA: TGTGCCAGCAGTTTTAAGTCAGGCACAGATACGCAGTATTTT. Protein product: CASSFKSGTDTQYF.

The rearrangement links TRBV5-1 to TRBJ2-2, with D perhaps matching TRBD1 (6 bases). This CDR3 spans 16 amino acids. The ends were cut back, 4 bases at V and 1 base at J, with 14 bases in the middle. The V gene's germline CDR1 is SGHRS and CDR2 YFSETQ. In nucleotides, the CDR3 is TGCGCCAGCAGCGGAACCACAGGGCTGAACACCGGGGAGCTGTTTTTT. Its translation: CASSGTTGLNTGELFF.

The chain carries TRBV28 and TRBJ1-2, with 7 bases fitting TRBD1. V lost 4 bases and J lost 8; bases outside the gene matches: 7. From germline, CDR1 is MDHEN and CDR2 SYDVKM. This CDR3 has 13 residues. Here the CDR3 DNA reads TGTGCCAGCAGTTCGACAGGGTGGAGGGGCTACACCTTC. Translated: CASSSTGWRGYTF.